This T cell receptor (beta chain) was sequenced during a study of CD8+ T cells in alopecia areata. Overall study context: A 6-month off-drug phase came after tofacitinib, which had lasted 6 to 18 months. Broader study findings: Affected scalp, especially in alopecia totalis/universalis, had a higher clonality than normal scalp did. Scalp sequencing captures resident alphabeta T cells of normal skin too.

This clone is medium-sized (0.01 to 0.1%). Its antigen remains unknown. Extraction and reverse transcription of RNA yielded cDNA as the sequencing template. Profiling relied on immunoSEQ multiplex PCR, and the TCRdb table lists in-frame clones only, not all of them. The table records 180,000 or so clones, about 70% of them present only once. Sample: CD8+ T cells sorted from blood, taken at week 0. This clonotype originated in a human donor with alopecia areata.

The CDR3 bases are TGTGCCAGCAGTCACGCCACAGATACGCAGTATTTT. It specifies CASSHATDTQYF. The chain recombines TRBV27 with TRBJ2-3; D gene uncertain. This CDR3 spans 12 amino acids. V lost 5 bases and J 2 bases, leaving 5 bases between the germline ends. Germline CDR1 and CDR2: MNHEY and SMNVEV (reference sequence).